The source of this T cell receptor beta chain is a study of Tregs in tolerant kidney transplant recipients. This CDR3 region has 13 residues. Germline V gene sequence: CDR1 SGHTA, CDR2 FQGNSA. Deletions cut 3 bases from V and 1 base from J, with 6 bases between. Profiling relied on immunoSEQ multiplex PCR, and the TCRdb table lists in-frame clones only, not all of them. The sample includes about 20,000 clones, less than 70% of them seen just once. This clone was seen only once. Antigen unknown. The chain combines TRBV7-2 with TRBJ2-5; D is undetermined. This clonotype was sampled from a human donor in good health. Material: Tregs from blood cultured with allogeneic cells. CDR3 in amino acids: CASSFSFQETQYF. The CDR3 bases are TGTGCCAGCAGCTTCAGTTTCCAAGAGACCCAGTACTTC.